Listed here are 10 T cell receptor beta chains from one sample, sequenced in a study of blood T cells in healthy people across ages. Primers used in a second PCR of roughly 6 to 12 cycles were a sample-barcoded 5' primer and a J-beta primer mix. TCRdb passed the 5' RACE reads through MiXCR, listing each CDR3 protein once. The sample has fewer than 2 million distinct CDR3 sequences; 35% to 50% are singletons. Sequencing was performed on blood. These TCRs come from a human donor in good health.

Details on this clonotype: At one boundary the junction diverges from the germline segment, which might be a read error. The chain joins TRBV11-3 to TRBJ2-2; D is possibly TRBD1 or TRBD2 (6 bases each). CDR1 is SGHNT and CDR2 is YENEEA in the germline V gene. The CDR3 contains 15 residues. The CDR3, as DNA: TGTGCCAGCAGCCCCGGGGGCTCGAACACCGGGGAGCGGTTTTTT. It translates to CASSPGGSNTGERFF.

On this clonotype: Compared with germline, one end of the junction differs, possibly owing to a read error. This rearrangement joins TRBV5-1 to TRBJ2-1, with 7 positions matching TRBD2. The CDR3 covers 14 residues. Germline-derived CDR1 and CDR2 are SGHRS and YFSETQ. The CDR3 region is CTSSSRLAYNEQFF. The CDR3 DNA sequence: TGCACCAGCAGCTCCAGACTAGCTTACAATGAGCAGTTCTTC.

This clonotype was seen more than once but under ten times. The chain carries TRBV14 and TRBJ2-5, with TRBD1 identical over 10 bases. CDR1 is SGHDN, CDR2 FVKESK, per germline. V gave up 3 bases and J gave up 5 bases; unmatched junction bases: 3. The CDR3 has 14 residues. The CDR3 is CASSHLDRGETQYF. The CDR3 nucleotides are TGTGCCAGCAGCCACTTGGACAGGGGGGAGACCCAGTACTTC. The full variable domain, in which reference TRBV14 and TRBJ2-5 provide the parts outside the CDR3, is EAGVTQFPSHSVIEKGQTVTLRCDPISGHDNLYWYRRVMGKEIKFLLHFVKESKQDESGMPNNRFLAERTGGTYSTLKVQPAELEDSGVYFCASSHLDRGETQYFGPGTRLLVL.

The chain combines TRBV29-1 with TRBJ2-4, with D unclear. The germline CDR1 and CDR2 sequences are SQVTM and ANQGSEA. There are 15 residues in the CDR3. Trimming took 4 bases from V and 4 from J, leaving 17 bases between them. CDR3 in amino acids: CSVASGGLPKNIQYF. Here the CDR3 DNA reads TGCAGCGTTGCCTCGGGCGGCCTTCCGAAAAACATTCAGTACTTC.

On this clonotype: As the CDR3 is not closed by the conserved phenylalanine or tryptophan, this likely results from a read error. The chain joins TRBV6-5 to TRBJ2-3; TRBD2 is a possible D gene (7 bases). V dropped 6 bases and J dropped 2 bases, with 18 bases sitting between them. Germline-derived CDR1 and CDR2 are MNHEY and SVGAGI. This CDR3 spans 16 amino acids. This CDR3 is CASSRRGATSTDTQYL. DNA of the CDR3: TGTGCCAGCAGCCGACGGGGGGCTACTTCCACAGATACGCAGTATCTT.

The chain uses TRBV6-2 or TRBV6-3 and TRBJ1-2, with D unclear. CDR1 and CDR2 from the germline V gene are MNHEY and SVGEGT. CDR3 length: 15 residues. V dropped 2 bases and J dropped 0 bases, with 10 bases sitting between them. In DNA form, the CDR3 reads TGTGCCAGCAGTTACGGTTTTCGCGCTAACTATGGCTACACCTTC. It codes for CASSYGFRANYGYTF.

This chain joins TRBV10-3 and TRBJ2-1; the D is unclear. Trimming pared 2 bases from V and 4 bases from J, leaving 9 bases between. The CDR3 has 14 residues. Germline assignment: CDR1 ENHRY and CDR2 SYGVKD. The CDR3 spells CAISEREQYNEQFF. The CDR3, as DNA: TGTGCCATCAGTGAGAGGGAACAGTACAATGAGCAGTTCTTC.

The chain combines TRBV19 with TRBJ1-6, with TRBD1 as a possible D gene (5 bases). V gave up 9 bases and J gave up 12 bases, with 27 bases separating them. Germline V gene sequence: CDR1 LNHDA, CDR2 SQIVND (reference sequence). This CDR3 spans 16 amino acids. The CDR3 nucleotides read TGTGCCAGCCGGGAGCGTCCAGGGAGGTTAATTGTACCCCTCCACTTT. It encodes CASRERPGRLIVPLHF.

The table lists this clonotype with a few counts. This chain's CDR3 is CASSLAGNSRGANVLTF. CDR3 in DNA: TGCGCCAGCAGCTTGGCAGGGAATTCTAGAGGGGCCAACGTCCTGACTTTC. The gene calls are TRBV5-1 and TRBJ2-6; the D gene is possibly TRBD1 (5 bases). Germline V gives CDR1 SGHRS, CDR2 YFSETQ. Trimming shortened V by 0 bases and J by 4 bases, and 14 bases separated the two germline ends. This CDR3 spans 17 amino acids.

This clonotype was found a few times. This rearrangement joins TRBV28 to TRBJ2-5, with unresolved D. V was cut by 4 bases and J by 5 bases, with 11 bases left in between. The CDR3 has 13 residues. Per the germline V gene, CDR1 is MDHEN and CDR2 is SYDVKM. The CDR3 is CASSWRRVETQYF. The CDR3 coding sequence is TGTGCCAGCAGTTGGCGTAGGGTTGAGACCCAGTACTTC. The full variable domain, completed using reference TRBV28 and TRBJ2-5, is DVKVTQSSRYLVKRTGEKVFLECVQDMDHENMFWYRQDPGLGLRLIYFSYDVKMKEKGDIPEGYSVSREKKERFSLILESASTNQTSMYLCASSWRRVETQYFGPGTRLLVL.